This T cell receptor (beta chain) originates from a study of T cells in localized non-small cell lung cancer. Overall study findings and caveats: Patients showing higher blood T cell density tended to see longer overall survival. The study found T cell clonality highest in uninvolved adjacent lung, above tumor. Heterogeneity is still possible, as just one tumor region was sequenced. Appearance in adjacent lung was seen for a median about 59 of the top 100 tumor clones.

This CDR3 is 18 amino acids long. Germline V CDR1 and CDR2: SQVTM, ANQGSEA. With 3 bases removed from V and 1 base from J, the gap between germline ends came to 22 bases. Measured with immunoSEQ multiplex PCR; TCRdb has only the in-frame clones, and not every one. The sample yields roughly 30,000 clones, 85% to 90% seen once. Turning to this clone: The antigen is unknown.

The chain employs TRBV29-1 and TRBJ2-1, with D perhaps TRBD2 (6 bases). The receptor was isolated from a woman aged 18 to 49 with stage I lung adenocarcinoma. This material consisted of peripheral blood, taken before any cancer treatment. The CDR3 loop is CSVEVGGLTGRSYNEQFF. CDR3 coding DNA: TGCAGCGTTGAGGTTGGAGGGCTTACGGGAAGGTCCTACAATGAGCAGTTCTTC.